Each of the 4 T cell receptor beta chains below was sequenced from the same sample in a study of PD-1 blockade in classical Hodgkin lymphoma. In every patient, relapse followed autologous stem cell transplantation, while exposure to brentuximab vedotin differed. The CD8+ T cells came from thawed PBMCs through magnetic negative selection. Clones were sequenced by immunoSEQ multiplex PCR, and TCRdb holds only the in-frame ones, with some missing. The table lists over 25,000 clones, around 88% of them singletons, with approximately 6.8% in the top ten. The sequences come from CD8+ T cells from blood, collected at baseline. These receptors originate from a human donor with classical Hodgkin lymphoma.

V usage is TRBV28 and J usage is TRBJ2-7; either TRBD1 or TRBD2 may fit D (5 bases each). Germline assignment: CDR1 MDHEN and CDR2 SYDVKM. The CDR3 length is 19 residues. The germline V and J ends were trimmed by 3 bases and 0 bases, with 24 bases remaining between them. The CDR3 here is CASSLGVWFLGSSSYEQYF. CDR3 sequence (DNA): TGTGCCAGCAGTTTGGGGGTTTGGTTCCTCGGGTCCAGCTCCTACGAGCAGTACTTC. Complete variable domain (other parts from reference TRBV28 and TRBJ2-7): DVKVTQSSRYLVKRTGEKVFLECVQDMDHENMFWYRQDPGLGLRLIYFSYDVKMKEKGDIPEGYSVSREKKERFSLILESASTNQTSMYLCASSLGVWFLGSSSYEQYFGPGTRLTVT.

V usage is TRBV25-1 and J usage is TRBJ1-5; a weak D match, TRBD1 (5 bases). This CDR3 contains 14 residues. V lost 1 base to trimming and J lost 6 bases, with 10 bases between them. Germline CDR1 MGHDK, CDR2 SYGVNS. This CDR3 is CASSELGPRQPQHF. DNA of the CDR3: TGTGCCAGCAGTGAATTGGGGCCTCGTCAGCCCCAGCATTTT. The full variable domain, completed using reference TRBV25-1 and TRBJ1-5, is EADIYQTPRYLVIGTGKKITLECSQTMGHDKMYWYQQDPGMELHLIHYSYGVNSTEKGDLSSESTVSRIRTEHFPLTLESARPSHTSQYLCASSELGPRQPQHFGDGTRLSIL.

This clone occurred once. The V gene is TRBV29-1, the J gene TRBJ1-2, with D uncertain. V lost 3 bases and J 4 bases, leaving 18 bases between the germline ends. Germline-derived CDR1 and CDR2 are SQVTM and ANQGSEA. This CDR3 spans 15 amino acids. The CDR3 is CSVDSGVDGSYGYTF. The CDR3 DNA reads TGCAGCGTTGATTCCGGGGTGGACGGAAGCTATGGCTACACCTTC. Together with reference TRBV29-1 and TRBJ1-2, the CDR3 gives the full variable domain: SAVISQKPSRDICQRGTSLTIQCQVDSQVTMMFWYRQQPGQSLTLIATANQGSEATYESGFVIDKFPISRPNLTFSTLTVSNMSPEDSSIYLCSVDSGVDGSYGYTFGSGTRLTVV.

The chain links TRBV6-4 to TRBJ1-1; D is unclear. Deletions cut 5 bases from V and 1 base from J, with 5 bases between. Germline V gene lookup returns CDR1 MRHNA and CDR2 SNTAGT. The CDR3 is 12 amino acids. CDR3 bases: TGTGCCAGCAGTCCAGGGAACACTGAAGCTTTCTTT. Protein product: CASSPGNTEAFF.